The rows below give T cell receptor beta chains drawn from one sample of a study of shared clonotypes between healthy human individuals. Measured with immunoSEQ multiplex PCR; TCRdb has only the in-frame clones, and not every one. The table has some 480,000 clones, approximately 79% seen once. The sequenced material came from PBMCs. The receptor set was obtained from a woman aged 40-49 years in good health. Some clones in this sample may be carry-over from other donors' samples. CDR3s include the opening cysteine and the closing phenylalanine or tryptophan.

length,V,J,CDR3
16,TRBV18,TRBJ1-5,CASSPPAGVGNQPQHF
16,TRBV27,TRBJ2-3,CASSPPKRGGLDTQYF
14,TRBV9,TRBJ1-1,CASSPAKGRHEAFF
16,TRBV4-1,TRBJ2-3,CASSQVPTASSDTQYF
12,TRBV5-1,TRBJ1-2,CASSLGLLVYTF
14,TRBV5-4,TRBJ2-1,CASSLAGVGNEQFF
13,TRBV18,TRBJ2-1,CASSPGTYNEQFF
15,TRBV7-9,TRBJ2-2,CASSPGTSSRGELFF
15,TRBV2,TRBJ1-5,CASSGQFPSNQPQHF
13,TRBV5-4,TRBJ2-3,CASSGEGRDTQYF
14,TRBV2,TRBJ1-1,CASSLGTVNTEAFF
14,TRBV27,TRBJ2-7,CASSPDRGNYEQYF
17,TRBV9,TRBJ2-7,CASSESPGSGRSYEQYF
13,TRBV2,TRBJ2-5,CAGLGGTGETQYF
14,TRBV28,TRBJ1-1,CASSLESENTEAFF
15,TRBV18,TRBJ2-4,CASSPPSVAKNIQYF
15,TRBV25-1,TRBJ2-5,CASSEIDSHQETQYF
14,TRBV5-4,TRBJ1-4,CASSSQGTNEKLFF
15,TRBV11-2,TRBJ2-7,CASSLGLAGIYEQYF
13,TRBV7-9,TRBJ1-2,CASSFGTDYGYTF
15,TRBV7-9,TRBJ1-2,CASSTGAGGYYGYTF
13,TRBV7-6,TRBJ2-1,CASSSREGSEQLF